This is a list of T cell receptor beta chains from one sample in a study of regulatory T cells in long-lasting Graves disease. MiXCR, run by TCRdb on the multiplex PCR reads, gives a single entry per CDR3 protein. The sample has 400,000 to 550,000 distinct CDR3 sequences, less than 20% seen once. Separately, the same data were catalogued under a study of T cells in Graves' hyperthyroidism and ophthalmopathy.

Sequences were derived from peripheral blood mononuclear cells (PBMCs), sampled at new diagnosis, from a patient treated with antithyroid drugs. These receptors were collected from a young woman with Graves disease. Each CDR3 is given with its conserved first and last residue. Fields, in order: J gene, V gene, clone size, D gene, CDR3 protein, CDR3 DNA. The D gene is left open where the match is weak. Clone size is shown for a subset of rows, as once, few, many or a class of expanded clone.

TRBJ2-3 | TRBV7-3 | many | TRBD2 | CASSLRAGVSDTQYF | TGTGCCAGCAGCTTAAGAGCGGGAGTCTCAGATACGCAGTATTTT
TRBJ2-3 | TRBV12-3/TRBV12-4 | many | . | CASSYRAGPSGDTQYF | TGTGCCAGCAGTTATCGAGCGGGCCCTTCTGGTGACACGCAGTATTTT
TRBJ2-4 | TRBV29-1 | many | TRBD1 | CSVRQGAYQYF | TGCAGCGTTCGACAGGGGGCATATCAGTACTTC
TRBJ1-3 | TRBV6-4 | . | . | CAIPGRDIGNTIYF | TGTGCCATACCTGGGAGGGACATCGGAAACACCATATATTTT
TRBJ2-7 | TRBV3-1 | . | . | CASSQEREQYF | TGTGCCAGCAGCCAAGAACGCGAGCAGTACTTC
TRBJ2-3 | TRBV27 | many | TRBD2 | CASRGDYTDTQYF | TGTGCCAGCAGAGGGGACTACACAGATACGCAGTATTTT
TRBJ1-1 | TRBV30 | many | . | CAWSVQREAFF | TGTGCCTGGAGTGTACAAAGGGAAGCTTTCTTT
TRBJ2-1 | TRBV20-1 | few | TRBD2 | CSARGRVSSGRGNEQFF | TGCAGTGCTAGAGGCCGGGTATCTAGCGGGAGAGGAAATGAGCAGTTCTTC
TRBJ1-1 | TRBV18 | many | . | CASSRGRERSTEAFF | TGTGCCAGCTCACGGGGCAGGGAGAGAAGCACTGAAGCTTTCTTT
TRBJ2-3 | TRBV5-1 | few | . | CASSLVTDTDTQYF | TGCGCCAGCAGCTTGGTTACAGACACAGATACGCAGTATTTT
TRBJ2-3 | TRBV24-1 | many | . | CATSDFKGTDTQYF | TGTGCCACCAGTGATTTCAAAGGGACAGATACGCAGTATTTT
TRBJ2-3 | TRBV28 | many | TRBD1 | CASSTGGSSTDTQYF | TGTGCCAGCAGTACAGGGGGATCTAGCACAGATACGCAGTATTTT
TRBJ2-1 | TRBV3-1 | many | . | CASSQESDATWGLNEQFF | TGTGCCAGCAGCCAAGAGTCGGACGCAACCTGGGGGCTCAATGAGCAGTTCTTC
TRBJ2-5 | TRBV28 | many | TRBD1 | CASSLAARGPETQYF | TGTGCCAGCAGTTTAGCGGCCAGGGGGCCAGAGACCCAGTACTTC
TRBJ1-3 | TRBV7-3 | . | . | CASSSQGSSTIYF | TGTGCCAGCAGCTCACAGGGTTCAAGCACCATATATTTT
TRBJ1-5 | TRBV30 | . | TRBD1 | CAWRGPGTENQPQHF | TGTGCCTGGAGGGGGCCTGGGACAGAAAATCAGCCCCAGCATTTT
TRBJ2-3 | TRBV6-2/TRBV6-3 | few | . | CASSYSIGSPKKGADTQYF | TGTGCCAGCAGTTACTCGATTGGTAGCCCAAAGAAGGGCGCAGATACGCAGTATTTT
TRBJ2-1 | TRBV6-2/TRBV6-3 | . | . | CASSEAKEQFF | TGTGCCAGCAGTGAAGCGAAGGAGCAGTTCTTC